The source of this T cell receptor (beta chain) is a study of blood T cell repertoires in COVID-19. Clones were read by immunoSEQ multiplex PCR, and TCRdb kept only the in-frame ones, dropping some. The profile covers about 200,000 clones, with 84% appearing a single time and under 4% taken by the ten largest. This clone was observed once. The CDR3 loop spans 15 amino acids. Participants were placed into cohorts based on the clinical history they reported. The sequencing sample was made of PBMCs or T cells enriched from blood (not recorded which). This sequence originates from a woman in her thirties who had been exposed to COVID-19. The chain recombines TRBV21-1 with TRBJ2-7; the table's D gene call, TRBD1, was not cross checked with the DNA. TRBV21-1 is classified as a pseudogene. The CDR3 loop is CASSNPAGRSYEQYF. For the CDR3, the DNA is TGTGCCAGCAGCAATCCGGCAGGCCGTTCCTACGAGCAGTACTTC.